This is a list of T cell receptor beta chains from one sample in a study of T cell responses to AZD1222 COVID-19 vaccine. Here immunoSEQ multiplex PCR was the method, and the copy in TCRdb shows in-frame clones only, minus some. The sample lists about 94,000 clones; about 85% were seen once. The material was peripheral blood, obtained 28 days after the second AZD1222 dose. The origin of the receptors is an adult who received the AZD1222 COVID-19 vaccine. The conserved cysteine and the conserved F or W are not part of the CDR3 here. Fields, in order: V gene, J gene, D gene, CDR3 protein. The D gene is left open where the match is weak.

TRBV10-2	TRBJ2-1	TRBD2	ASSALAGGLINEQF
TRBV11-2	TRBJ2-7	.	ASNRGGGGYEQY
TRBV5-4	TRBJ2-5	.	ASSLMGIQETQY
TRBV19	TRBJ1-2	.	ASSMLGVVDGYT
TRBV18	TRBJ2-4	.	ASSPGGQIAKNIQY
TRBV29-1	TRBJ2-7	.	SVGPGPYEQY
TRBV19	TRBJ2-7	.	ASRSGSYEQY
TRBV6-5	TRBJ1-4	TRBD1	ASRKDRANEKLF
TRBV7-6	TRBJ2-7	TRBD1	ASSLGLQGVHEQY
TRBV5-4	TRBJ2-1	.	ASSLQRGSYNEQF
TRBV2	TRBJ1-1	.	ASSGGALNTEAF
TRBV3-1/TRBV3-2	TRBJ2-2	TRBD1	ASSRQGNTGELF
TRBV30	TRBJ2-7	TRBD1	AWSRQGFDEQY
TRBV6-1	TRBJ1-2	.	ASSEARSYGYT